This T cell receptor (beta chain) was captured by sequencing in a study of neurological immune-mediated disorders (dated by TCRdb to about 2019). Background on the whole study: Using UMI-based sequencing, the study compared peripheral blood TCR-beta repertoires from patients with HTLV-I-associated myelopathy (HAM/TSP), patients with multiple sclerosis, and healthy controls. Longitudinal samples, technical triplicates and paired sorted CD4+ and CD8+ T-cell subsets, alongside PBMC samples, were included among the approximately 98 TCR-beta libraries. The cohort was made up of approximately 65 subjects, consisting of some 15 HAM/TSP patients, about 34 multiple sclerosis patients and around 20 healthy controls.

From its cysteine to its phenylalanine, the CDR3 spans 13 amino acids. The only DNA kept is the CDR3, 39 bases in frame from the first base. Trimming leaves V shorter by 4 bases and J shorter by 10 bases, with the junction holding 7 bases beyond the gene matches. From the germline V gene, CDR1 is MGHRA and CDR2 is YSYEKL. cDNA synthesis used template-switch 5'RACE with a primer carrying a 10-nucleotide random unique molecular identifier tagging each TCR transcript. Each sequencing run produced over 160 million TCR-beta sequences covering 15-18 subjects. Total RNA was extracted with the RNeasy kit. Using the KAPA Real-time Library Amplification kit, TCR-beta VDJ regions were amplified with primers for the TCR constant region and the 5'RACE anchor. A first PCR added sample indexes and Illumina adaptors, after which a second PCR increased the library yield. The roughly 650 bp TCR product was size-selected on a 2% E-gel SizeSelection system after Ampure bead purification. Before pooling, libraries had their quality checked on a Bioanalyzer, their concentration measured with Qubit, and their quantity determined with the Kapa Library Quantification kit. Libraries were sequenced paired-end 2 x 150 bp on an Illumina HiSeq 2500. To increase sequence diversity, roughly 24-30% phiX was spiked into each library pool. Per the source publication's procedure: Quality-filtered reads were processed with the UMI-based MiGEC pipeline, and over 75% of raw TCR sequences were removed by the MiGEC pipeline during error correction. VDJ genes were aligned to IMGT germline references, and each clonotype was defined by a unique CDR3 amino acid sequence together with V-J genes. VDJtools evaluated clonal expansion, Shannon diversity and CDR3 relatedness (CalcPairwiseDistances, ClusterSamples); CLCbio workbench built phylogenetic trees. Using coefficient-of-variation modelling across technical triplicates, the study counted a clone as expanded if it had at least 8 unique UMIs. The raw public reads went through TCRdb reprocessing: fastp at Q25, MiXCR clone calling, in-frame beta chains kept. Each CDR3 protein gets just one entry, which takes the most common genes and DNA from the rows behind it. Clone size and V and J calls follow TCRdb, not the original study. The sample table records some 31,000 distinct CDR3 sequences; about 4.8% of these occur just once. The ten biggest clones cover about 23% of the sample.

This clonotype has at least ten counts. There is no known antigen for this receptor. No much larger clonotype is one base removed from it; base qualities were not supplied. Overall study outcomes, separate from this receptor: Expanded clones from different subjects shared no identical CDR3 amino acid sequences, which suggests that TCR-beta repertoires were private in all groups. The highest TCR clonal expansion was observed in HAM/TSP patients, whereas the lowest was observed in MS patients, even when compared with healthy controls.

Healthy controls were blood bank volunteers in Maryland, USA. For the unsorted PBMC libraries, 2 million PBMCs were stored in RNAlater at -80 degrees C until RNA extraction and were used to generate the libraries. Peripheral blood underwent Ficoll-Hypaque density gradient centrifugation to isolate PBMCs, which were then cryopreserved in liquid nitrogen. The V and J segments used are TRBV4-1 and TRBJ2-1; TRBD2 lines up with 7 middle nucleotides. Input material: PBMCs. This receptor was taken from a man aged 18 to 30 in good health. The base sequence is TGCGCCAGCAGCCGGGGACTACGACCGGAGCAGTTCTTC. It encodes CASSRGLRPEQFF.